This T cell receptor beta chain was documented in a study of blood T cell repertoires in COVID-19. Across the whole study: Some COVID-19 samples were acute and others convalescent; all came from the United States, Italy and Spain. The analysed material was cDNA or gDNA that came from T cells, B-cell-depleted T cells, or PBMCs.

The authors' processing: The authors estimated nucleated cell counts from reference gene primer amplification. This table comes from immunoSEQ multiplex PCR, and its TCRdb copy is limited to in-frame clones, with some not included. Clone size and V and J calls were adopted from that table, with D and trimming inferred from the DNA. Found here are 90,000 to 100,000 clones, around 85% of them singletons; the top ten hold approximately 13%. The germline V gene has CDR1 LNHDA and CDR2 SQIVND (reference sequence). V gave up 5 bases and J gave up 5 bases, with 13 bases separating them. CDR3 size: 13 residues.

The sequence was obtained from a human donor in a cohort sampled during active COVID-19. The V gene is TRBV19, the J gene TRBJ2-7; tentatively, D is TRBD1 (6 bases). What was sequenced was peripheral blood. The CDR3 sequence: CASSFTGLNEQYF. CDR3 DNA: TGTGCCAGTAGTTTCACAGGGTTAAACGAGCAGTACTTC.